This TCR beta chain was captured in a study of long-term antiretroviral therapy in people with HIV. Germline assignment: CDR1 LGHNT and CDR2 FRNRAP. This CDR3 spans 14 amino acids. V lost 4 bases, J lost 3 bases, and 3 bases stayed unmatched. With survey level as its setting, the immunoSEQ assay was v3.0. Data came from immunoSEQ multiplex PCR; TCRdb stores just in-frame clones and leaves some out. The sample lists fewer than 35,000 clones, around 85% occurring once. This chain joins TRBV12-5 and TRBJ1-3; 7 bases are a match to TRBD1. The sample here was unsorted PBMCs, taken about 3.5 years after starting antiretroviral therapy. The sequence was collected from a young man with HIV. In nucleotides, the CDR3 is TGTGCTAGTGGTTCAGGGGGTGTTGGAAACACCATATATTTT. Its translation is CASGSGGVGNTIYF.